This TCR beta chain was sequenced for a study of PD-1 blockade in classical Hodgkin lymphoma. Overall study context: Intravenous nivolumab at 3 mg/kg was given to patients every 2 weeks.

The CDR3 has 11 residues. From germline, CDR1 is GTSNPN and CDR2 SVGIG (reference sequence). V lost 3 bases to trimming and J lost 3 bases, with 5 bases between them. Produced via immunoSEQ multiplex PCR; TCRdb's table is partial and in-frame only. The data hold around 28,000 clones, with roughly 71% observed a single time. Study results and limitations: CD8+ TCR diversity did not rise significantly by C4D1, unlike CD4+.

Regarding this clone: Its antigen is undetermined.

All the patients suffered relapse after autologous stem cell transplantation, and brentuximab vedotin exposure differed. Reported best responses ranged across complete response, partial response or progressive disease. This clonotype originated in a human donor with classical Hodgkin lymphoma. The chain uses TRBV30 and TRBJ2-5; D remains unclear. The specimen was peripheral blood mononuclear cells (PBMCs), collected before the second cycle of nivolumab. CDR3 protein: CAWRAKETQYF. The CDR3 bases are TGTGCCTGGAGGGCAAAAGAGACCCAGTACTTC.